Given below is one T cell receptor beta chain in context. Which antigen it targets is not known. No qualities accompany the bases; no much larger clone lies one base away. The V end gives up 0 bases and the J end 6 bases, leaving 5 bases in the junction not matched to a gene. Its CDR3 holds 15 amino acids, cysteine through phenylalanine. The sequence is cut down to CDR3 DNA, 45 bases in frame from base 1. The germline V gene gives CDR1 as MNHNS and CDR2 as SASEGT. Read against the paper, the sample's time point label means: cycle 2 day 1 (C2D1) of nivolumab. Every trial patient had relapsed after autologous stem cell transplantation, and cohorts A, B and C differed in prior brentuximab vedotin exposure. The trial cohort comprised 56 patients with relapsed/refractory classical Hodgkin lymphoma whose best overall responses were complete response, partial response or progressive disease. Trial patients were treated with single-agent nivolumab in the multi-cohort phase II CheckMate 205 trial. Best overall response was determined by an independent review committee according to the 2007 International Working Group response criteria. Trial PBMCs were obtained immediately prior to nivolumab initiation (C1D1) and on therapy at cycle 2 day 1 and cycle 4 day 1. Peripheral blood was collected in 8 mL Vacutainer Cell Preparation Tubes, from which PBMCs were isolated by centrifugation and then cryopreserved.

This record belongs to a study of PD-1 blockade in classical Hodgkin lymphoma (TCRdb year 2020). About the investigation overall: Nivolumab dosing was 3 mg/kg intravenously every 2 weeks, continuing until either disease progression or unacceptable toxicity. The study used TCR beta sequencing and CyTOF to define a peripheral blood immune signature of response to PD-1 blockade in classical Hodgkin lymphoma. Points the paper makes about the study in general: Trial patients achieving complete response had baseline diversity similar to newly diagnosed patients, whereas partial responders and progressors had significantly lower diversity. The study was restricted to a single clinical trial cohort, and the causes of repertoire differences, possibly disease activity or prior therapy, were left undefined. By C4D1, a significant rise was seen in CD4+ TCR diversity but not in CD8+ TCR diversity (p=0.0027 vs p=0.16), and the rise was most apparent among complete responders (p=0.02). Lower diversity was seen in patients whose nivolumab began less than 1 year after ASCT, and these patients were left out of later analyses so that immune reconstitution would not confound the results. Baseline TCR diversity was reported to be lower in newly diagnosed patients than in healthy donors and to be lower still in relapsed/refractory patients.

Genomic DNA was extracted with the Qiagen DNeasy kit from unsorted PBMCs and from negatively selected CD4+ and CD8+ fractions. Amplification of TCR beta CDR3 regions was done by immunoSEQ multiplex PCR with primers that anneal to V and J segments. Amplification bias was minimized using a synthetic immune receptor repertoire, and residual bias was removed computationally after sequencing. The published analysis was carried out like this. Repertoire diversity was quantified as the Shannon entropy index using custom Python scripts. Unsorted, CD4+ and CD8+ repertoires were examined separately, except in combined analyses, for which CD4+ and CD8+ sequences were merged in silico. A clone was considered expanded if an increase in frequency of at least 2-fold after treatment relative to C1D1 was found, and a pseudocount of 0.5 was applied to clones undetected at baseline. Clones with 0 or 1 copy at C1D1 were classified as singleton clones, and clones with 2 or more copies were classified as non-singleton clones. Clones expanded in unsorted samples were labelled as CD4+, CD8+ or unknown by matching protein sequences in sorted samples from the same patient. Diversity changes from C1D1 to C4D1 were tested in paired samples using Wilcoxon tests. The clones in this table, taken by TCRdb from immuneACCESS, are in-frame only. Not every clone is retained; where verified, under half of the shortfall comes from an unresolved V gene, and the cause of the rest is unknown. V, J and clone size are taken as reported in that table, and D and trimming were inferred from the DNA itself. For this sample there are 42,000 or so clones; approximately 90% appear just once. Approximately 6% of the sample is taken by the ten largest.

The sample in question was peripheral blood mononuclear cells (PBMCs), obtained before the second cycle of nivolumab. The rearrangement combines TRBV6-1 with TRBJ2-7, with 10 middle bases fitting TRBD2. This receptor was taken from a human donor with classical Hodgkin lymphoma. The CDR3 is CASSEASGRDLEQYF. The nucleotides read TGTGCCAGCAGTGAAGCAAGCGGGAGGGATCTCGAGCAGTACTTC.